What follows are 32 T cell receptor beta chains derived from one specimen sequenced in a study of T cell responses to AZD1222 COVID-19 vaccine. Measured with immunoSEQ multiplex PCR; TCRdb has only the in-frame clones, and not every one. Of about 120,000 clones in the sample, 70% to 90% are singletons; the top ten hold roughly 15%. The sequencing used peripheral blood, collected 28 days after the second AZD1222 dose. The receptors come from an adult who received the AZD1222 COVID-19 vaccine.

The rearrangement uses TRBV7-9 and TRBJ1-1; no firm D call. The CDR3 totals 14 residues. Deletions cut 2 bases from V and 1 base from J, with 8 bases between. Per the germline V gene, CDR1 is SEHNR and CDR2 is FQNEAQ (reference sequence). The CDR3 region has the DNA TGTGCCAGCAGCTTACAGGCCGGGAACACTGAAGCTTTCTTT. Its protein product is CASSLQAGNTEAFF.

The J gene is TRBJ1-1, the V gene TRBV5-6; the D is unclear. CDR1 is SGHDT and CDR2 is YYEEEE in the germline V gene. CDR3 length equals 12 residues. V lost 4 bases and J 11 bases, leaving 15 bases between the germline ends. The CDR3 DNA sequence: TGTGCCAGCAGCCGCGAAGAGGCGGAGGCTTTCTTT. This sequence encodes CASSREEAEAFF.

V is TRBV20-1 and J is TRBJ1-1; D unresolved. Trimming took off 3 bases at V and 8 bases at J, with 10 bases between the two ends. This CDR3 is built from 11 residues. Looked up from germline, CDR1 is DFQATT and CDR2 is SNEGSKA (reference sequence). In DNA, the CDR3 is TGCAGTGCTAGTGCGGTTGAGGAAGCTTTCTTT. Its translation: CSASAVEEAFF.

This chain links TRBV19 with TRBJ1-2, with D uncertain. Trimming shortened V by 5 bases and J by 8 bases, and 12 bases separated the two germline ends. This CDR3 is 12 amino acids long. In germline, CDR1 is LNHDA, CDR2 SQIVND (reference sequence). The CDR3 region is CASSYQTGGYTF. Here the CDR3 DNA reads TGTGCCAGTAGTTACCAGACGGGCGGCTACACCTTC.

V and J are TRBV27 and TRBJ1-2; possibly TRBD1 for D (6 bases). This CDR3 region has 15 residues. The ends were cut back, 3 bases at V and 2 bases at J, with 13 bases in the middle. The V gene's germline CDR1 is MNHEY and CDR2 SMNVEV (reference sequence). The CDR3 sequence: CASSLTGALNYGYTF. The CDR3 DNA follows: TGTGCCAGCAGTTTGACAGGAGCGTTGAACTATGGCTACACCTTC.

The rearrangement joins TRBV18 to TRBJ1-3, with D possibly matching TRBD1 (6 bases). The V gene's germline CDR1 is KGHSH and CDR2 LQKENI. Deletions cut 3 bases from V and 0 bases from J, with 9 bases between. CDR3 length: 15 residues. This CDR3 reads CASSPVQGSGNTIYF. CDR3 in DNA: TGTGCCAGCTCACCGGTACAGGGCTCTGGAAACACCATATATTTT.

The V call is TRBV2, the J call TRBJ1-5; 7 bases align to TRBD1. The CDR3 length is 15 residues. Germline values: CDR1 SNHLY, CDR2 FYNNEI. The ends lost 5 bases at V and 4 bases at J; junction bases unmatched: 8. The CDR3 coding sequence is TGTGCCAGCAGTTCACAGGGGCTAGCTAATCAGCCCCAGCATTTT. Translation gives CASSSQGLANQPQHF.

This chain links TRBV16 with TRBJ1-5, with 12 bases fitting TRBD1. Germline assignment: CDR1 KGHSY and CDR2 FQNENV. V shed 4 bases and J 0 bases; nucleotides not matched to a gene: 13. This CDR3 spans 20 amino acids. The CDR3 region is CASSRQLWDRGHNSNQPQHF. The CDR3, as DNA: TGTGCCAGCAGCCGGCAATTATGGGACAGGGGGCATAATAGCAATCAGCCCCAGCATTTT.

V and J are TRBV19 and TRBJ2-3; TRBD2 matches at 8 bases. The length of the CDR3 is 15 residues. Germline CDR1 and CDR2: LNHDA and SQIVND (reference sequence). V shed 3 bases, J shed 6 bases, and the junction held 8 bases outside the gene matches. CDR3: CASSILAGPGDTQYF. CDR3 in DNA: TGTGCCAGTAGTATCTTAGCGGGACCTGGGGATACGCAGTATTTT. The full variable domain, completed using reference TRBV19 and TRBJ2-3, is DGGITQSPKYLFRKEGQNVTLSCEQNLNHDAMYWYRQDPGQGLRLIYYSQIVNDFQKGDIAEGYSVSREKKESFPLTVTSAQKNPTAFYLCASSILAGPGDTQYFGPGTRLTVL.

This clone was detected only a few times. The CDR3 nucleotides read TGTGCCAGCAGCTTAGGAGTTGCTGGGAACTATGGCTACACCTTC. Translated: CASSLGVAGNYGYTF. The rearrangement joins TRBV7-9 to TRBJ1-2, with unresolved D. The CDR3 extends over 15 amino acids. From germline, CDR1 is SEHNR and CDR2 FQNEAQ (reference sequence). Trimming removed 1 base from V and 2 bases from J, with 11 bases in between.

In DNA form, the CDR3 reads TGTGCCAGCAGTTACTCGATGGGGCAGGGAGGGGGCTACACCTTC. This gives the protein CASSYSMGQGGGYTF. The chain joins TRBV6-5 to TRBJ1-2, with D possibly being TRBD1 (5 bases). Germline loops: CDR1 MNHEY, CDR2 SVGAGI. Trimming took off 0 bases at V and 8 bases at J, with 16 bases between the two ends. This CDR3 comprises 15 residues.

The V and J genes are TRBV18 and TRBJ2-1; D is unclear. The CDR3 contains 11 residues. Trimming took 4 bases from V and 8 from J, leaving 6 bases between them. Germline V gives CDR1 KGHSH, CDR2 LQKENI. Here the CDR3 DNA reads TGTGCCAGCTCACTAAGGGATGAGCAGTTCTTC. It specifies CASSLRDEQFF.

The rearrangement joins TRBV10-1 to TRBJ2-7, with 10 bases fitting TRBD1. Germline-derived CDR1 and CDR2 are WNHNN and SYGVQD (reference sequence). The J segment lost 6 bases and the V segment lost 6 bases, leaving 8 bases of the junction unmatched. This CDR3 comprises 14 residues. DNA of the CDR3: TGCGCCAGCAGCCCCGGGACAGGGGTTGGCGAGCAGTACTTC. Amino acids: CASSPGTGVGEQYF.

This chain joins TRBV9 and TRBJ2-2; D not resolved. V gave up 4 bases and J gave up 4 bases, with 5 bases separating them. The CDR3 sequence is 12 residues long. Germline V gene sequence: CDR1 SGDLS, CDR2 YYNGEE. CDR3 nucleotides: TGTGCCAGCAGCTCGCTCACCGGGGAGCTGTTTTTT. It translates to CASSSLTGELFF.

The chain couples TRBV10-3 to TRBJ1-6, with 7 bases matching TRBD1. V shed 3 bases and J 10 bases; nucleotides not matched to a gene: 15. Germline-derived CDR1 and CDR2 are ENHRY and SYGVKD. CDR3 length: 17 amino acids. CDR3 loop: CAISDRDSPSDRSPLHF. The CDR3 DNA reads as TGTGCCATCAGTGACCGGGACAGCCCTTCGGATCGATCACCCCTCCACTTT.

The chain uses TRBV7-2 and TRBJ2-1; D gene uncertain. Trimming left V 2 bases short and J 8 bases short, with 10 bases between. Germline V gives CDR1 SGHTA, CDR2 FQGNSA. CDR3 length: 13 amino acids. CDR3 loop: CASSLRRRDEQFF. The CDR3 DNA reads TGTGCCAGCAGCTTAAGACGCCGGGATGAGCAGTTCTTC.

This clone appeared once. The chain has TRBV5-5 and TRBJ2-5, with D uncertain. Germline V gene data show CDR1 as SGHKS and CDR2 as YYEKEE (reference sequence). V was trimmed by 0 bases and J by 4 bases, leaving 10 bases between them. This CDR3 is 14 amino acids long. CDR3 nucleotide sequence: TGTGCCAGCAGCTTGGGGCCGCGAGGAGAGACCCAGTACTTC. This sequence encodes CASSLGPRGETQYF.

CDR3 loop: CASSLPRLAGGIYEQFF. The CDR3 DNA reads TGTGCCAGCAGCTTGCCCCGACTAGCGGGAGGTATATATGAGCAGTTCTTC. The chain carries TRBV7-9 and TRBJ2-1, with TRBD2 identical over 13 bases. CDR1 is SEHNR, CDR2 FQNEAQ, per germline (reference sequence). V gave up 3 bases and J gave up 8 bases; unmatched junction bases: 10. The CDR3 covers 17 residues. Full variable domain (rest looked up from reference TRBV7-9 and TRBJ2-1): DTGVSQNPRHKITKRGQNVTFRCDPISEHNRLYWYRQTLGQGPEFLTYFQNEAQLEKSRLLSDRFSAERPKGSFSTLEIQRTEQGDSAMYLCASSLPRLAGGIYEQFFGPGTRLTVL.

The rearrangement links TRBV7-9 to TRBJ1-2; TRBD1 matches 8 bases. V shed 1 base, J shed 6 bases, and the junction held 4 bases outside the gene matches. The germline V gene has CDR1 SEHNR and CDR2 FQNEAQ (reference sequence). This CDR3 is 14 amino acids long. The CDR3 DNA is TGTGCCAGCAGCTTAGGTGGACAGGGAAATGGCTACACCTTC. Its protein product is CASSLGGQGNGYTF.

The rearrangement links TRBV27 to TRBJ1-6; possibly TRBD1 for D (5 bases). The CDR3 covers 15 residues. The germline V gene has CDR1 MNHEY and CDR2 SMNVEV (reference sequence). V gave up 5 bases and J gave up 10 bases, with 18 bases separating them. The DNA of the CDR3 is TGTGCCAGCAGTCCGCGCGCGGGGGAAAACTCACCCCTCCACTTT. It yields the protein CASSPRAGENSPLHF.

The chain employs TRBV6-1 and TRBJ1-5; weak D call: TRBD1 (6 bases). This CDR3 contains 18 residues. Germline CDR1 reads MNHNS; CDR2 reads SASEGT. The V and J ends lost 2 bases and 6 bases respectively, with 23 bases between them. CDR3 sequence reads: CASSESGWAGAGGQPQHF. The CDR3, as DNA: TGTGCCAGCAGTGAAAGCGGTTGGGCAGGGGCGGGTGGTCAGCCCCAGCATTTT.

The chain couples TRBV3-1 (or the pseudogene TRBV3-2) to TRBJ2-3; TRBD2 matches at 13 bases. CDR3 length equals 16 residues. From germline, CDR1 is LGHDT and CDR2 YNNKEL (reference sequence). V shed 4 bases and J 0 bases; nucleotides not matched to a gene: 1. CDR3 protein: CASSLTSGGSTDTQYF. CDR3 in DNA: TGTGCCAGCAGCCTGACTAGCGGGGGGAGCACAGATACGCAGTATTTT.

The rearrangement uses TRBV19 and TRBJ1-2; D not certain. This CDR3 is 13 amino acids long. V lost 4 bases and J lost 3, with 9 bases in between. Germline V CDR1 and CDR2: LNHDA, SQIVND (reference sequence). The CDR3 protein is CASSNLGYYGYTF. Written as DNA, the CDR3 is TGTGCCAGTAGTAATTTGGGTTACTATGGCTACACCTTC.

This clone has a single count. The rearrangement joins TRBV27 to TRBJ1-2; D is ambiguous. Germline V CDR1 and CDR2: MNHEY, SMNVEV (reference sequence). This CDR3 has 14 residues. The ends were cut back, 0 bases at V and 8 bases at J, with 13 bases in the middle. The CDR3 DNA sequence: TGTGCCAGCAGTTTATCTGGTCCCGGCTGGGGCTACACCTTC. The encoded protein is CASSLSGPGWGYTF.

In this sample, this clone is medium-sized. This sample includes further DNA sequences coding for the same CDR3. The chain couples TRBV2 to TRBJ2-7, with D possibly being TRBD1 (5 bases). This CDR3 comprises 17 residues. Germline CDR1 SNHLY, CDR2 FYNNEI. The V end lost 2 bases, the J end lost 2 bases, and 19 bases lay between the germline ends. This chain's CDR3 is CASSEWGGASVAYEQYF. As DNA, the CDR3 is TGTGCCAGCAGTGAATGGGGTGGGGCCAGCGTGGCCTACGAGCAGTACTTC. Supplemented by reference TRBV2 and TRBJ2-7, the full variable domain reads EPEVTQTPSHQVTQMGQEVILRCVPISNHLYFYWYRQILGQKVEFLVSFYNNEISEKSEIFDDQFSVERPDGSNFTLKIRSTKLEDSAMYFCASSEWGGASVAYEQYFGPGTRLTVT.

The DNA for the CDR3 is TGCGCCAGCAGCTTAGGGACTAGCGGAGATACGCAGTATTTT. Translation: CASSLGTSGDTQYF. The chain combines TRBV5-1 with TRBJ2-3, with 11 bases identical to TRBD2. J was trimmed by 5 bases and V by 2 bases; bases with no gene match: 1. The CDR3 is 14 amino acids. The V gene's germline CDR1 is SGHRS and CDR2 YFSETQ.

This clone was found once. The V gene is TRBV28, the J gene TRBJ1-2; TRBD1 agrees at 8 bases. V lost 8 bases and J lost 4; bases outside the gene matches: 9. The CDR3 contains 14 residues. Germline CDR1 reads MDHEN; CDR2 reads SYDVKM. CDR3 residues: CASGRGLLFYGYTF. The CDR3 nucleotides read TGTGCCAGCGGCAGGGGGCTTTTGTTCTATGGCTACACCTTC.

The rearrangement uses TRBV24-1 and TRBJ1-2, with D uncertain. The germline gives CDR1 KGHDR, CDR2 SFDVKD. Trimming took 3 bases from V and 7 from J, leaving 8 bases between them. The CDR3 covers 12 residues. CDR3 in amino acids: CATSDQYSGYTF. CDR3 DNA: TGTGCCACCAGTGATCAATACTCTGGCTACACCTTC.

This sequence joins TRBV24-1 and TRBJ2-1; D gene unclear. The V and J ends lost 5 bases and 6 bases respectively, with 7 bases between them. The CDR3 covers 12 residues. Germline values: CDR1 KGHDR, CDR2 SFDVKD. Here the CDR3 DNA reads TGTGCCACCAGTGCCAGGAGCAATGAGCAGTTCTTC. It specifies CATSARSNEQFF.

This clone appeared a few times. Other DNA sequences in the same sample also yield this CDR3. V and J are TRBV7-8 and TRBJ2-7, with D unresolved. Trimming removed 4 bases from V and 3 bases from J, with 4 bases in between. The CDR3 totals 11 residues. Germline CDR1 is SGHVS and CDR2 is FQNEAQ. The CDR3 reads CASSSVYEQYF. The CDR3 region has the DNA TGTGCCAGCAGCTCCGTCTACGAGCAGTACTTC.

The CDR3: CASSVEETQYF. As DNA, the CDR3 is TGTGCCAGCAGCGTGGAAGAGACCCAGTACTTC. The J gene is TRBJ2-5, the V gene TRBV5-8; D gene uncertain. Germline assignment: CDR1 SGHTS and CDR2 YDEGEE. V lost 4 bases to trimming and J lost 3 bases, with 4 bases between them. The CDR3 contains 11 residues.

V gene TRBV3-1 (or the pseudogene TRBV3-2) combines with J gene TRBJ2-3; D remains unclear. V was clipped by 0 bases and J by 10 bases, with 11 bases between them. The CDR3 consists of 13 residues. Germline lookup yields CDR1 LGHDT and CDR2 YNNKEL (reference sequence). CDR3 nucleotides: TGTGCCAGCAGCCAAGATCCCCTCCGGGCGCAGTATTTT. Residues: CASSQDPLRAQYF.